These 10 T cell receptor beta chains share one sample of origin, sequenced in a study of blood T cell repertoires in COVID-19. The method was immunoSEQ multiplex PCR; TCRdb's version includes in-frame clones alone and lacks a portion of them. The sample lists roughly 300,000 clones, roughly nine tenths seen once, with under 8% in the top ten. Sequences were obtained from peripheral blood. The receptors stem from a man between 18 and 29 years old who had recovered from COVID-19.

The chain joins TRBV14 to TRBJ2-2; 9 nucleotides match TRBD1. The CDR3 runs 18 residues. Germline CDR1 reads SGHDN; CDR2 reads FVKESK. V trimming: 1 base; J trimming: 7 bases; junction bases outside the gene matches: 13. In DNA, the CDR3 is TGTGCCAGCAGCCAAGTATCCCTGGGGACAGGGTTTAGCGGGGAGCTGTTTTTT. Amino acid sequence: CASSQVSLGTGFSGELFF.

The J gene is TRBJ2-5, the V gene TRBV6-2 or TRBV6-3, with 13 bases matching TRBD2. There are 15 residues in the CDR3. Per germline, CDR1 MNHEY and CDR2 SVGEGT. V shed 5 bases and J 5 bases; nucleotides not matched to a gene: 5. The CDR3 DNA is TGTGCCAGCAGTGGACTAGCGGGGGCTGGGGAGACCCAGTACTTC. Its protein is CASSGLAGAGETQYF.

J is TRBJ1-2 and V is TRBV9, with 8 bases matching TRBD1. Germline CDR1 is SGDLS and CDR2 is YYNGEE. The CDR3 is made up of 15 amino acids. V lost 3 bases, J lost 3 bases, and 7 bases stayed unmatched. The CDR3 DNA follows: TGTGCCAGCAGCGCCTCCAGGGGACAGGACTATGGCTACACCTTC. Translated, it gives CASSASRGQDYGYTF.

V and J are TRBV11-2 and TRBJ2-1; possible D gene TRBD2, 6 bases. Germline CDR1 reads SGHAT; CDR2 reads FQNNGV. The CDR3 spans 15 residues. Trimming removed 11 bases at V and 7 bases at J, with 24 bases between. In DNA form, the CDR3 reads TGTGCCTCCCGGCGCGGAGGGGCCGGCAGAAATGAGCAGTTCTTC. Translation gives CASRRGGAGRNEQFF.

The V and J genes are TRBV6-2 or TRBV6-3 and TRBJ1-5; D is unclear. The CDR3 is 16 residues long. CDR1 is MNHEY, CDR2 SVGEGT, per germline. V lost 2 bases, J lost 2 bases, and 13 bases lay in between. The chain's CDR3 is CASSYGRGEGNQPQHF. The DNA for the CDR3 is TGTGCCAGCAGTTACGGCCGCGGAGAAGGCAATCAGCCCCAGCATTTT.

This clone occurred many times. The genes are TRBV18 and TRBJ2-1; D perhaps matches TRBD1 (6 bases). Per the germline V gene, CDR1 is KGHSH and CDR2 is LQKENI. Trimming pared 4 bases from V and 5 bases from J, leaving 12 bases between. This CDR3 region has 14 residues. This CDR3 is CASSRDTGNNEQFF. The CDR3 DNA reads as TGTGCCAGCTCACGGGACACGGGAAACAATGAGCAGTTCTTC.

The chain uses TRBV10-3 and TRBJ2-3; tentative D call: TRBD1 (6 bases). CDR3 length: 21 residues. Trimming removed 6 bases at V and 0 bases at J, with 31 bases between. CDR1 and CDR2 from the germline V gene are ENHRY and SYGVKD. The CDR3 DNA is TGTGCCATCAGGAAGTCACCCCGCACCTCAAAACAGGGATTTAGCACAGATACGCAGTATTTT. This encodes CAIRKSPRTSKQGFSTDTQYF.

This chain links TRBV11-3 with TRBJ1-2; D might be TRBD1 (6 bases). Germline lookup yields CDR1 SGHNT and CDR2 YENEEA. The CDR3 runs to 15 residues. V lost 3 bases and J lost 0, with 11 bases in between. The CDR3 nucleotides read TGTGCCAGCAGCTTCGGACAGAGTACTAACTATGGCTACACCTTC. It yields the protein CASSFGQSTNYGYTF.

The gene calls are TRBV11-2 and TRBJ1-1; 8 bases are a match to TRBD1. Germline loops: CDR1 SGHAT, CDR2 FQNNGV. V shed 1 base and J 5 bases; nucleotides not matched to a gene: 6. This CDR3 has 15 amino acids. This chain's CDR3 is CASSLVQGAKTEAFF. In DNA, the CDR3 is TGTGCCAGCAGCTTAGTCCAGGGGGCAAAGACTGAAGCTTTCTTT.

This chain links TRBV30 with TRBJ2-2; possible D gene TRBD2, 6 bases. Trimming shortened V by 0 bases and J by 2 bases, and 10 bases separated the two germline ends. Germline CDR1 is GTSNPN and CDR2 is SVGIG (reference sequence). The CDR3 has 15 residues. CDR3: CAWSVHSGNTGELFF. CDR3 nucleotide sequence: TGTGCCTGGAGTGTACATAGCGGCAACACCGGGGAGCTGTTTTTT.